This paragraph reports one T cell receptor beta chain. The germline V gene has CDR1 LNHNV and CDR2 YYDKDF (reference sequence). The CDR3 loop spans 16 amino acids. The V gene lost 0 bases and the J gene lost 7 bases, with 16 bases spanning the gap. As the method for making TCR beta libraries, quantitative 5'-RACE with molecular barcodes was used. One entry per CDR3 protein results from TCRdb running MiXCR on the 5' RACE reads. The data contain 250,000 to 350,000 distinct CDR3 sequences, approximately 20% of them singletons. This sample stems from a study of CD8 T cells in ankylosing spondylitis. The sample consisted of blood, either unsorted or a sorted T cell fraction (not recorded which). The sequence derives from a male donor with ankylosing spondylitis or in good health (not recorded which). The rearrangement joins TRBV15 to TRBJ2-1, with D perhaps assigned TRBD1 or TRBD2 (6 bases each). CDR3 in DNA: TGTGCCACCAGCAGAGATAGGGCCTTAGGGGGGAATGAGCAGTTCTTC. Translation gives CATSRDRALGGNEQFF.